These T cell receptor beta chains were read from a single sample in a study of blood T cell repertoires in COVID-19. Sequencing used immunoSEQ multiplex PCR; TCRdb keeps in-frame clones, though not all of them. The sample lists roughly 200,000 clones, 86% occurring once. The sequencing sample was made of peripheral blood. The origin of the receptors is a woman in her forties or fifties with COVID-19, enrolled during active disease. CDR3s include the opening cysteine and the closing phenylalanine or tryptophan. The D gene is left open where the match is weak. Some rows mark clone size as missing; the rest say once, few, many or name a class of expanded clone.

>.|TRBD1|TRBJ2-7|TRBV5-1
CASSPVLGTGMYEQYF
TGCGCCAGCAGTCCAGTACTCGGGACAGGGATGTACGAGCAGTACTTC
>.|TRBD1|TRBJ2-3|TRBV24-1
CATSDFKDRGGYTQYF
TGTGCCACCAGTGATTTTAAGGACAGGGGAGGGTATACGCAGTATTTT
>.|TRBD1|TRBJ2-5|TRBV30
CACGRGLETQYF
TGTGCCTGCGGCAGGGGGCTAGAGACCCAGTACTTC
>.|TRBD1|TRBJ2-3|TRBV11-2
CASSSPGGPTDTQYF
TGTGCCAGCAGCTCTCCAGGGGGCCCCACAGATACGCAGTATTTT
>once|.|TRBJ1-1|TRBV3-1/TRBV3-2
CASTLGAEAFF
TGTGCCAGCACCTTGGGAGCTGAAGCTTTCTTT
>.|TRBD2|TRBJ2-1|TRBV7-8
CASRKPRTSDEDEQFF
TGTGCCAGCAGGAAGCCCAGGACTAGCGATGAGGATGAGCAGTTCTTC
>.|.|TRBJ1-6|TRBV6-1
CASSEAVQNLIISPLHF
TGTGCCAGCAGTGAAGCTGTCCAGAATCTGATAATCTCACCCCTCCACTTT
>.|.|TRBJ2-7|TRBV7-2
CASSSPGNYEQYF
TGTGCCAGCAGCTCCCCAGGAAACTACGAGCAGTACTTC
>.|TRBD2|TRBJ2-3|TRBV12-5
CASGLALSGGADTQYF
TGTGCTAGTGGTTTGGCCCTTAGCGGGGGGGCTGATACGCAGTATTTT
>.|.|TRBJ2-2|TRBV2
CASLITADRTGELFF
TGTGCCAGCCTTATAACAGCGGATCGCACCGGGGAGCTGTTTTTT
>.|.|TRBJ1-2|TRBV25-1
CASGGQFGYTF
TGTGCCAGCGGCGGACAATTTGGCTACACCTTC
>.|TRBD2|TRBJ2-3|TRBV19
CASRGGPFGATDTQYF
TGTGCCAGTCGGGGGGGGCCATTTGGGGCGACAGATACGCAGTATTTT
>.|.|TRBJ2-3|TRBV5-1
CASSLGFGGVTDTQYF
TGCGCCAGCAGCTTGGGCTTTGGAGGGGTCACAGATACGCAGTATTTT
>.|TRBD2|TRBJ2-5|TRBV5-1
CASSLAPAGGQETQYF
TGCGCCAGCAGCTTGGCGCCAGCGGGGGGCCAAGAGACCCAGTACTTC
>.|.|TRBJ2-5|TRBV5-1
CASSFRETQYF
TGCGCCAGCAGCTTCCGAGAGACCCAGTACTTC
>once|.|TRBJ2-3|TRBV13
CASSPPGLRPGDTQYF
TGTGCCAGCAGCCCGCCGGGACTCCGACCCGGGGATACGCAGTATTTT
>.|TRBD1|TRBJ2-7|TRBV11-3
CASSSLRGTGDHEQYF
TGTGCCAGCAGCTCCCTGAGGGGGACAGGGGACCACGAGCAGTACTTC
>.|.|TRBJ1-1|TRBV7-2
CASSPGVGAPEAFF
TGTGCCAGCAGCCCGGGGGTCGGGGCACCTGAAGCTTTCTTT
>.|.|TRBJ2-3|TRBV19
CASSIVLFTDTQYF
TGTGCCAGTAGTATTGTACTATTCACAGATACGCAGTATTTT
>.|.|TRBJ2-5|TRBV20-1
CSASGDSDRVETQYF
TGCAGTGCTAGTGGGGACTCCGACCGAGTAGAGACCCAGTACTTC
>few|.|TRBJ2-1|TRBV5-1
CASSPPGHIFNEQFF
TGCGCCAGCAGCCCCCCGGGACACATTTTCAATGAGCAGTTCTTC
>.|.|TRBJ1-5|TRBV6-5
CASSLAGDQPQHF
TGTGCCAGCAGCCTCGCGGGGGATCAGCCCCAGCATTTT
>.|TRBD1|TRBJ1-2|TRBV6-5
CASRDTGASNYGYTF
TGTGCCAGCAGGGACACAGGGGCCTCTAACTATGGCTACACCTTC
>.|TRBD1|TRBJ1-1|TRBV6-5
CASSYSVRGVNTEAFF
TGTGCCAGCAGTTACTCCGTCAGGGGGGTGAACACTGAAGCTTTCTTT
>.|.|TRBJ1-1|TRBV5-5
CASSRTANTEAFF
TGTGCCAGCAGCCGCACAGCGAACACTGAAGCTTTCTTT
>.|TRBD2|TRBJ2-7|TRBV3-1/TRBV3-2
CASSQVAGDYEQYF
TGTGCCAGCAGCCAAGTAGCGGGGGACTACGAGCAGTACTTC
>once|.|TRBJ1-1|TRBV10-1
CASSDFGVEAFF
TGCGCCAGCAGTGATTTCGGGGTTGAAGCTTTCTTT
>.|.|TRBJ1-1|TRBV19
CASSILGQNTEAFF
TGTGCCAGTAGTATCTTGGGACAGAACACTGAAGCTTTCTTT
>.|.|TRBJ1-1|TRBV6-5
CASNRPGPMNTEAFF
TGTGCCAGCAATCGTCCAGGGCCGATGAACACTGAAGCTTTCTTT
>few|TRBD2|TRBJ2-3|TRBV7-3
CASSERGVQDTQYF
TGTGCCAGCAGCGAGCGGGGGGTGCAAGATACGCAGTATTTT
>.|.|TRBJ1-5|TRBV7-8
CASSPLGSQPQHF
TGTGCCAGCAGCCCCCTCGGTAGTCAGCCCCAGCATTTT
>few|TRBD2|TRBJ2-1|TRBV19
CASSILAGGRNEQFF
TGTGCCAGTAGTATCCTAGCGGGGGGGCGAAATGAGCAGTTCTTC
>once|.|TRBJ2-2|TRBV11-3
CASSARLGTGELFF
TGTGCCAGCAGCGCTAGACTAGGGACCGGGGAGCTGTTTTTT
>.|.|TRBJ2-5|TRBV20-1
CSASMRGRETQYF
TGCAGTGCTAGTATGCGGGGTCGTGAGACCCAGTACTTC
>.|TRBD1|TRBJ1-1|TRBV5-4
CASSLGGTGGFEAFF
TGTGCCAGCAGCTTGGGTGGGACAGGGGGGTTTGAAGCTTTCTTT
>.|.|TRBJ2-1|TRBV19
CASSSMGPSYNEQFF
TGTGCCAGTAGTTCCATGGGCCCCTCCTACAATGAGCAGTTCTTC
>.|.|TRBJ2-2|TRBV6-5
CATYPRIMTGELFF
TGTGCCACCTACCCCCGTATTATGACCGGGGAGCTGTTTTTT
>.|.|TRBJ2-2|TRBV27
CASSLWVSQDLTGELFF
TGTGCCAGCAGTTTATGGGTTAGCCAAGACCTCACCGGGGAGCTGTTTTTT
>.|.|TRBJ2-3|TRBV19
CASSRTTEDTQYF
TGTGCCAGTAGTAGAACTACGGAAGATACGCAGTATTTT
>.|.|TRBJ2-3|TRBV10-3
CAISGQDTQYF
TGTGCCATCAGTGGACAAGATACGCAGTATTTT
>few|.|TRBJ2-1|TRBV5-1
CASSRGTEYNEQFF
TGCGCCAGCAGTCGCGGGACAGAGTACAATGAGCAGTTCTTC
>.|.|TRBJ2-1|TRBV5-1
CASSLYGGAYNEQFF
TGCGCCAGCAGCTTGTACGGCGGGGCCTACAATGAGCAGTTCTTC